Listed below are T cell receptor beta chains from one sample, sequenced in a study of blood T cell repertoires in COVID-19. Libraries were prepared by immunoSEQ multiplex PCR; TCRdb keeps only in-frame clonotypes and omits some of them. In the table there are about 210,000 clones, approximately 86% of which are singletons. The source material was PBMCs or T cells enriched from blood (not recorded which). The receptor set was obtained from a woman in her thirties who had been exposed to COVID-19. Both conserved end residues are part of each CDR3. The order of the fields is V gene, D gene, clone size, J gene, CDR3 DNA, CDR3 protein. A D gene is named only where the DNA matches it firmly. Clone size appears in some rows only: once, few, many, or a class for an expanded clone.

V: TRBV24-1
D: .
size: .
J: TRBJ1-5
DNA: TGTGCCACCAGTGATTCGGCAGGGGCGAGTCAGCCCCAGCATTTT
CDR3: CATSDSAGASQPQHF

V: TRBV6-5
D: .
size: .
J: TRBJ1-2
DNA: TGTGCCAGCAGTTCCCCCCACAGGGTGTCTAACTATGGCTACACCTTC
CDR3: CASSSPHRVSNYGYTF

V: TRBV2
D: .
size: .
J: TRBJ2-3
DNA: TGTGCCAGCCTGAAGGACTCGTACACAGATACGCAGTATTTT
CDR3: CASLKDSYTDTQYF

V: TRBV27
D: .
size: once
J: TRBJ1-4
DNA: TGTGCCAGCCCGGAATATAAGGAGAAGTCCGAAAAACTGTTTTTT
CDR3: CASPEYKEKSEKLFF

V: TRBV4-1
D: TRBD1
size: .
J: TRBJ1-4
DNA: TGCGCCAGCAGCCAAGATGAGGGGGCAGGCCTTAGGGGCGAAAAACTGTTTTTT
CDR3: CASSQDEGAGLRGEKLFF

V: TRBV5-1
D: .
size: .
J: TRBJ2-7
DNA: TGCGCCAGCAGCTTCGGGGGGCCCTACGAGCAGTACTTC
CDR3: CASSFGGPYEQYF

V: TRBV19
D: TRBD1
size: .
J: TRBJ1-2
DNA: TGTGCCAGTAGTACCAAGTCCCGGGGGACAGGTGGTGGCTACACCTTC
CDR3: CASSTKSRGTGGGYTF

V: TRBV29-1
D: .
size: .
J: TRBJ1-2
DNA: TGCAGCGTTGTGGCGGGGAACTATGGCTACACCTTC
CDR3: CSVVAGNYGYTF

V: TRBV2
D: .
size: few
J: TRBJ1-1
DNA: TGTGCCAGCAGTTTGGACACAAGGGGTGGGGCTTTCTTT
CDR3: CASSLDTRGGAFF

V: TRBV6-5
D: .
size: .
J: TRBJ1-2
DNA: TGTGCCAGCAGCCATCCCGGGGCGGGAAATGGCTACACCTTC
CDR3: CASSHPGAGNGYTF

V: TRBV7-8
D: .
size: .
J: TRBJ1-2
DNA: TGTGCCAGCAGCTTAGGGTTTCGGACAGATAACTATGGCTACACCTTC
CDR3: CASSLGFRTDNYGYTF

V: TRBV9
D: TRBD1
size: .
J: TRBJ1-3
DNA: TGTGCCAGCAGCGTGGAGGGGGCGTATGGAAACACCATATATTTT
CDR3: CASSVEGAYGNTIYF

V: TRBV7-3
D: TRBD2
size: .
J: TRBJ2-3
DNA: TGTGCCAGCAGCTCTCAGCGGGGCTACACAGATACGCAGTATTTT
CDR3: CASSSQRGYTDTQYF

V: TRBV9
D: .
size: once
J: TRBJ2-2
DNA: TGTGCCAGCAGCGTAGGTGAGCCCGGGGAGCTGTTTTTT
CDR3: CASSVGEPGELFF

V: TRBV20-1
D: .
size: .
J: TRBJ1-2
DNA: TGCAGTGCGAGGGTGGGGTATGGCTACACCTTC
CDR3: CSARVGYGYTF

V: TRBV10-2
D: TRBD1
size: .
J: TRBJ2-7
DNA: TGCGCCAGCAGTAACCAGGACAGGGGTACCTACGAGCAGTACTTC
CDR3: CASSNQDRGTYEQYF

V: TRBV12-3/TRBV12-4
D: .
size: .
J: TRBJ2-1
DNA: TGTGCCAGCAGTTTAGGAGAGTCGCGGTTCTTC
CDR3: CASSLGESRFF

V: TRBV27
D: TRBD1
size: .
J: TRBJ2-7
DNA: TGTGCCAGCAGTTTAATTTCCGGGACAGGGGCCTACGAGCAGTACTTC
CDR3: CASSLISGTGAYEQYF

V: TRBV13
D: TRBD1
size: .
J: TRBJ1-4
DNA: TGTGCCAGCAGCTTAGGACAGGGGGCAGTAAAACTGTTTTTT
CDR3: CASSLGQGAVKLFF

V: TRBV4-2
D: TRBD1
size: few
J: TRBJ2-2
DNA: TGTGCCAGCAGCCAAGCCTCCGGGACAGGCACCGGGGAGCTGTTTTTT
CDR3: CASSQASGTGTGELFF

V: TRBV4-1
D: TRBD2
size: .
J: TRBJ2-1
DNA: TGCGCCAGCAGCCAAGACGTGTTGGGACTAGCGGACAATGAGCAGTTCTTC
CDR3: CASSQDVLGLADNEQFF

V: TRBV11-3
D: TRBD1
size: once
J: TRBJ2-3
DNA: TGTGCCAGCAGTACCCAGGGGGCAGATACGCAGTATTTT
CDR3: CASSTQGADTQYF

V: TRBV5-1
D: TRBD1
size: .
J: TRBJ1-4
DNA: TGCGCCAGCAGCTGGGCGGGACAGGTAAAGGGTGAAAAACTGTTTTTT
CDR3: CASSWAGQVKGEKLFF

V: TRBV27
D: TRBD1
size: once
J: TRBJ2-7
DNA: TGTGCCAGCAGTTACCGGACAGGAACCTACGAGCAGTACTTC
CDR3: CASSYRTGTYEQYF

V: TRBV6-5
D: .
size: .
J: TRBJ2-2
DNA: TGTGCCAGCAGTTATACTCCAGGGGCGAACACCGGGGAGCTGTTTTTT
CDR3: CASSYTPGANTGELFF

V: TRBV9
D: TRBD1
size: .
J: TRBJ2-2
DNA: TGTGCCAGCAGCGTAGGGGACAGGGGCTTGGGGGAGCTGTTTTTT
CDR3: CASSVGDRGLGELFF

V: TRBV7-2
D: TRBD2
size: .
J: TRBJ2-7
DNA: TGTGCCAGCAGCCGGAATAGCGGGGGGGATACCGAGCAGTACTTC
CDR3: CASSRNSGGDTEQYF

V: TRBV2
D: .
size: .
J: TRBJ2-2
DNA: TGTGCCAGCAGTCTTACTCCTCAGGGCACCGGGGAGCTGTTTTTT
CDR3: CASSLTPQGTGELFF

V: TRBV24-1
D: TRBD1
size: .
J: TRBJ1-2
DNA: TGTGCCACCAGTGATGCAGGACAGGGAAGAAACTATGGCTACACCTTC
CDR3: CATSDAGQGRNYGYTF

V: TRBV9
D: .
size: .
J: TRBJ1-2
DNA: TGTGCCAGCAGCGTAGGTTCGGGAGGGAAGAATGGCTACACCTTC
CDR3: CASSVGSGGKNGYTF

V: TRBV28
D: .
size: .
J: TRBJ1-1
DNA: TGTGCCAGCAGTTTAGTCAGGGAGAACACTGAAGCTTTCTTT
CDR3: CASSLVRENTEAFF

V: TRBV27
D: .
size: .
J: TRBJ1-6
DNA: TGTGCCAGCAGTTTAGGGAGCTCCTATAATTCACCCCTCCACTTT
CDR3: CASSLGSSYNSPLHF

V: TRBV6-1
D: .
size: .
J: TRBJ2-5
DNA: TGTGCCAGCAGTTATGCGACGACTGGCGAGACCCAGTACTTC
CDR3: CASSYATTGETQYF

V: TRBV5-1
D: .
size: .
J: TRBJ1-6
DNA: TGCGCCAGCAGCTTGCGGGGGGCTTTGGGGTCACCCCTCCACTTT
CDR3: CASSLRGALGSPLHF

V: TRBV7-9
D: .
size: .
J: TRBJ2-1
DNA: TGTGCCAGCATCCTTTTCGACAGGCCCAGCAATGAGCAGTTCTTC
CDR3: CASILFDRPSNEQFF

V: TRBV5-1
D: .
size: .
J: TRBJ2-1
DNA: TGCGCCAGCAGCTCATACTCCGGGACAACTTACTACAATGAGCAGTTCTTC
CDR3: CASSSYSGTTYYNEQFF

V: TRBV14
D: .
size: once
J: TRBJ1-1
DNA: TGTGCCAGCAGCCAAGTGACACCCAAGCACATGAACACTGAAGCTTTCTTT
CDR3: CASSQVTPKHMNTEAFF

V: TRBV25-1
D: TRBD1
size: .
J: TRBJ1-2
DNA: TGTGCCAGCAGTGGGGGACAGATCCACCACTATGGCTACACCTTC
CDR3: CASSGGQIHHYGYTF

V: TRBV30
D: .
size: .
J: TRBJ1-5
DNA: TGTGCCTGGAGTCCACAGGGAGTACAGCCCCAGCATTTT
CDR3: CAWSPQGVQPQHF

V: TRBV11-3
D: .
size: .
J: TRBJ1-2
DNA: TGTGCCAGCAGCCACCCGGATGGAGCCACGAACTATGGCTACACCTTC
CDR3: CASSHPDGATNYGYTF

V: TRBV19
D: .
size: .
J: TRBJ1-2
DNA: TGTGCCAGTCGTAGGGGACTCTATGGCTACACCTTC
CDR3: CASRRGLYGYTF

V: TRBV12-5
D: TRBD1
size: .
J: TRBJ1-1
DNA: TGTGCTAGTGGTCAAGACAGGGGCACTGAAGCTTTCTTT
CDR3: CASGQDRGTEAFF

V: TRBV6-5
D: .
size: .
J: TRBJ1-2
DNA: TGTGCCAGCAGGGACAACCCTAACTATGGCTACACCTTC
CDR3: CASRDNPNYGYTF

V: TRBV6-2/TRBV6-3
D: .
size: .
J: TRBJ1-1
DNA: TGTGCCAGCAGTACCCGGGACACCTCGGTGACTGTTGCTTTCTTT
CDR3: CASSTRDTSVTVAFF

V: TRBV7-2
D: .
size: .
J: TRBJ2-7
DNA: TGTGCCAGCAGCTTAGGGGGGCGAGTCGTTGACGAGCAGTACTTC
CDR3: CASSLGGRVVDEQYF

V: TRBV18
D: TRBD2
size: .
J: TRBJ2-5
DNA: TGTGCCAGCTCACCAGGACTAGCGGGTATTCAAGAGACCCAGTACTTC
CDR3: CASSPGLAGIQETQYF

V: TRBV10-1
D: TRBD2
size: .
J: TRBJ2-1
DNA: TGCGCCAGCAGTGAGCGGGGGGGCCGTGATGAGCAGTTCTTC
CDR3: CASSERGGRDEQFF

V: TRBV27
D: .
size: .
J: TRBJ2-4
DNA: TGTGCCAGCAGTTCGCCACTTCACGCAAACATTCAGTACTTC
CDR3: CASSSPLHANIQYF

V: TRBV14
D: TRBD1
size: .
J: TRBJ2-3
DNA: TGTGCCAGCAGCCAAGTCAGGGGGCGGGCAGATACGCAGTATTTT
CDR3: CASSQVRGRADTQYF

V: TRBV4-1
D: TRBD2
size: .
J: TRBJ2-7
DNA: TGCGCCAGCAGCCAAGGCGGGACTAGCGATCTTCTGGAGCAGTACTTC
CDR3: CASSQGGTSDLLEQYF

V: TRBV7-2
D: .
size: once
J: TRBJ1-2
DNA: TGTGCCAGCAGCTTAATCACGGACAGCAGAAACTATGGCTACACCTTC
CDR3: CASSLITDSRNYGYTF